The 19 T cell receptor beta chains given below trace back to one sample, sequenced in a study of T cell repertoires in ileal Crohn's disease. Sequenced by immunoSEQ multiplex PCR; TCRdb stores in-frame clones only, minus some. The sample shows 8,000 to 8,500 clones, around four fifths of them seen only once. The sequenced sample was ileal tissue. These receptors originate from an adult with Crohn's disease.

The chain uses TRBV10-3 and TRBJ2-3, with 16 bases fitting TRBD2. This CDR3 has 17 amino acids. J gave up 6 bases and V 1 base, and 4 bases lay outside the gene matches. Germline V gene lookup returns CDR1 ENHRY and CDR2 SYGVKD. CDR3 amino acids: CAISEWGLAGGPDTQYF. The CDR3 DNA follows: TGTGCCATCAGTGAGTGGGGACTAGCGGGGGGGCCGGATACGCAGTATTTT.

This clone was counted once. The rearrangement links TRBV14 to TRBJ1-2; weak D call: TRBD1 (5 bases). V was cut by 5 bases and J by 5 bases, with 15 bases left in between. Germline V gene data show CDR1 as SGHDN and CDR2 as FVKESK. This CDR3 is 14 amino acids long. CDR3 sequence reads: CASSSIRGSYGYTF. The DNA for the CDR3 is TGTGCCAGCAGCTCCATCCGGGGGTCTTATGGCTACACCTTC.

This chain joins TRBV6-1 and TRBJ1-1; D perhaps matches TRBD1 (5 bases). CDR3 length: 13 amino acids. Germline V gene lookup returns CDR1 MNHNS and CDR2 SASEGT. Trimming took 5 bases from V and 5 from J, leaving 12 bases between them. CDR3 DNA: TGTGCCAGCAGTCGCCTCGGGGGGACTGAAGCTTTCTTT. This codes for CASSRLGGTEAFF.

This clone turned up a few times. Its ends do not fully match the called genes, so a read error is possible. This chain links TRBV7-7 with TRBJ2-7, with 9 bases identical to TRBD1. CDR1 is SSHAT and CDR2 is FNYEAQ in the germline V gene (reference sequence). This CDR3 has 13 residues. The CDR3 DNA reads TGTGCTAGCAGCTCGGGACAGGGCGACGAGCAGTACTTC. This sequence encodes CASSSGQGDEQYF.

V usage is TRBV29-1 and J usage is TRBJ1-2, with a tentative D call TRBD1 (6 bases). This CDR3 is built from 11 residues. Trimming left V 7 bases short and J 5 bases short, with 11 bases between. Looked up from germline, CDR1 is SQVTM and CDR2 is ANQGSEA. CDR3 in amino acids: CSGVTGYGYTF. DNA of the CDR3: TGCAGCGGAGTAACAGGGTATGGCTACACCTTC.

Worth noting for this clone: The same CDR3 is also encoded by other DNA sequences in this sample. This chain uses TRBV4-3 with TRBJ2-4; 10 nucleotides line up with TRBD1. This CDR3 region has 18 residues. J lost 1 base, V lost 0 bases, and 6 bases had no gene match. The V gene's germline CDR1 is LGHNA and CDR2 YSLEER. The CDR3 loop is CASSQDPRTGGAKNIQYF. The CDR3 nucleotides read TGCGCCAGCAGCCAAGATCCCCGGACAGGGGGGGCCAAAAACATTCAGTACTTC.

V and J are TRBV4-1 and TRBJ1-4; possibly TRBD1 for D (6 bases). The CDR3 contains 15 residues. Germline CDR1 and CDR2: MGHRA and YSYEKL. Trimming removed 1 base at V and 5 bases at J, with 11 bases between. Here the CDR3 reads CASSQAGVLNEKLFF. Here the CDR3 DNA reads TGCGCCAGCAGCCAAGCAGGGGTTTTGAATGAAAAACTGTTTTTT.

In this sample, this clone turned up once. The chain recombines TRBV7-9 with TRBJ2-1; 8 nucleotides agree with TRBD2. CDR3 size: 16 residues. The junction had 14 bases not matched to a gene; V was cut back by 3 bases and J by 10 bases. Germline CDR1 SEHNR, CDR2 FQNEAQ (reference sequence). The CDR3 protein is CASSFHGGADGREQFF. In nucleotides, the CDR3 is TGTGCCAGCAGCTTCCACGGGGGGGCCGACGGGAGGGAGCAGTTCTTC.

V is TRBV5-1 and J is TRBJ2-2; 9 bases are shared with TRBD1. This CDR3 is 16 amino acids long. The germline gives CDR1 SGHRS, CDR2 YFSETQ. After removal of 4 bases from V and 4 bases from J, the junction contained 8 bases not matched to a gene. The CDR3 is CASSPQGQGSTGELFF. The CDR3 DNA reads TGCGCCAGCAGCCCTCAGGGACAGGGATCCACCGGGGAGCTGTTTTTT.

Here the CDR3 reads CASSRLASGGANEQYF. As DNA, the CDR3 is TGTGCCAGCAGCCGGCTGGCTAGCGGGGGGGCGAACGAGCAGTACTTC. The genes are TRBV7-6 and TRBJ2-7, with 12 bases fitting TRBD2. The germline V gene encodes CDR1 SGHVS and CDR2 FNYEAQ. This CDR3 region has 16 residues. The trim removed 5 bases at V and 5 bases at J, leaving 10 bases unmatched.

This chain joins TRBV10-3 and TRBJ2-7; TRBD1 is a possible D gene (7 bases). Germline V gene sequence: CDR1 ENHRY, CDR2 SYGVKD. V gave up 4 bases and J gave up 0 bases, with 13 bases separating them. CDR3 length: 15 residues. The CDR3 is CAISVGGGHSYEQYF. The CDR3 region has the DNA TGTGCCATCAGTGTTGGAGGGGGCCACTCCTACGAGCAGTACTTC.

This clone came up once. This CDR3 is CASSVGRGRSDTQYF. The CDR3 nucleotides are TGTGCCAGCAGCGTGGGGCGGGGGAGGTCAGATACGCAGTATTTT. This chain connects TRBV5-4 to TRBJ2-3; 7 nucleotides agree with TRBD2. Germline assignment: CDR1 SGHNT and CDR2 YYREEE (reference sequence). This CDR3 spans 15 amino acids. With V trimmed by 4 bases and J by 4 bases, 9 bases remained unmatched.

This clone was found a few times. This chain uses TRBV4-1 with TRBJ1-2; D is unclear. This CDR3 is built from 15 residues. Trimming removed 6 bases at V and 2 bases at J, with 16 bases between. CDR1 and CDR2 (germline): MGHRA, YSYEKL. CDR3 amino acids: CASSPNQANNYGYTF. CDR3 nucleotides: TGCGCCAGCAGTCCTAACCAGGCCAACAACTATGGCTACACCTTC.

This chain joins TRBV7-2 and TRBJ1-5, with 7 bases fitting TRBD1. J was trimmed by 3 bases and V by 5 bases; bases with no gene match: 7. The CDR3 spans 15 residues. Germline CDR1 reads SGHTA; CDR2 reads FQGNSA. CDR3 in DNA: TGTGCCAGCAGCGCCCAGACAGGGATCAATCAGCCCCAGCATTTT. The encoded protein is CASSAQTGINQPQHF.

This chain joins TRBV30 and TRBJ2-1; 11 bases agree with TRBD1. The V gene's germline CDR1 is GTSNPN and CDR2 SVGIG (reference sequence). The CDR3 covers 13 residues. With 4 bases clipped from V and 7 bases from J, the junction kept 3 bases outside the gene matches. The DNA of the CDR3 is TGTGCCTGGAACCGGGACAGGGGGAATGAGCAGTTCTTC. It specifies CAWNRDRGNEQFF.

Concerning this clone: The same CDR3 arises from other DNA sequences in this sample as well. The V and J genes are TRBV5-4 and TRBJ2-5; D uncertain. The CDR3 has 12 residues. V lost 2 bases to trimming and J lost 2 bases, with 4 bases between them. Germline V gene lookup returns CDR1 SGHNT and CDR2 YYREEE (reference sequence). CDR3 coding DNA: TGTGCCAGCAGCTTCTCGCAAGAGACCCAGTACTTC. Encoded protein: CASSFSQETQYF.

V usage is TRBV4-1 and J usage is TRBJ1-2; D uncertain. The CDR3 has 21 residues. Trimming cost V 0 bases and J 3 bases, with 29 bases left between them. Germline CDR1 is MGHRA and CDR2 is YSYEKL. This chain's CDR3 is CASSQEGDRLRLPGFHYGYTF. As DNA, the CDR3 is TGCGCCAGCAGCCAAGAAGGAGATCGGCTTCGTCTACCCGGGTTCCACTATGGCTACACCTTC.

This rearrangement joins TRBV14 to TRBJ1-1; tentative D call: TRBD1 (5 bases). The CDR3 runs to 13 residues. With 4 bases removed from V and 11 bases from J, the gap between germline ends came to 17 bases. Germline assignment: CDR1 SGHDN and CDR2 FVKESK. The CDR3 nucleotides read TGTGCCAGCAGCCGTTTTCAAGGGGTTCAGGCTTTCTTT. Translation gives CASSRFQGVQAFF.

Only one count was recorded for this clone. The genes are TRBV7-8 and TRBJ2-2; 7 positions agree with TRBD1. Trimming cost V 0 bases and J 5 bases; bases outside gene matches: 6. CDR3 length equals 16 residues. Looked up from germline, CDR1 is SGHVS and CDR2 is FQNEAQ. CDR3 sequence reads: CASSLAGGVGTGELFF. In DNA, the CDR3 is TGTGCCAGCAGCTTAGCAGGGGGCGTTGGTACCGGGGAGCTGTTTTTT.